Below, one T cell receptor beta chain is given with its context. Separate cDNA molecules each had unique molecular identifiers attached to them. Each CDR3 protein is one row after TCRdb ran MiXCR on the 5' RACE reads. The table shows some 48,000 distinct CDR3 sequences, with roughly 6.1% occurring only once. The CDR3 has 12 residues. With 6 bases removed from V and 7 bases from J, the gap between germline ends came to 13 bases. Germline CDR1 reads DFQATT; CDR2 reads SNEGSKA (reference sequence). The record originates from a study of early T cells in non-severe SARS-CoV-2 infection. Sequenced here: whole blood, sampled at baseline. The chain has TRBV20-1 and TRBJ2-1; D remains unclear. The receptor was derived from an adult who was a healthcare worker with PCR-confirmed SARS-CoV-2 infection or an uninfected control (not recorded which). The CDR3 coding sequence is TGCAGTGCCGCAAACGACAAAAATGAGCAGTTCTTC. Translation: CSAANDKNEQFF.